The rows below give T cell receptor beta chains drawn from one sample of a study of vaccination and CD4 T cells after COVID-19. Via MiXCR, TCRdb re-called the PCR reads, giving one row per CDR3 protein. The sample yields 15,000 to 25,000 distinct CDR3 sequences, around 53% seen once. Antigen specificity for these receptors is unknown. The sequenced sample consisted of CD4+ T cells from blood, cultured in vitro. These receptors were obtained from a human donor who had recovered from COVID-19. Both conserved end residues are part of each CDR3. The order of the fields is D gene, clone size, J gene, V gene, CDR3 protein. D genes are given only for firm matches. Rows give clone size only sometimes, using once, few, many, or a class for an expanded clone.

d_call: TRBD1
clone_size: few
j_call: TRBJ1-1
v_call: TRBV10-3
cdr3_aa: CAISAGTASAEAFF

d_call: -
clone_size: few
j_call: TRBJ2-3
v_call: TRBV27
cdr3_aa: CASSSTRQGRADTQYF

d_call: TRBD1
clone_size: once
j_call: TRBJ2-3
v_call: TRBV2
cdr3_aa: CASSAISGTGFDSSTDTQYF

d_call: TRBD2
clone_size: -
j_call: TRBJ2-2
v_call: TRBV20-1
cdr3_aa: CSARDRRSGGASTGELFF

d_call: -
clone_size: few
j_call: TRBJ1-1
v_call: TRBV28
cdr3_aa: CASSSGAHDTEAFF

d_call: -
clone_size: -
j_call: TRBJ1-5
v_call: TRBV6-5
cdr3_aa: CASSYERDQPQHF

d_call: TRBD2
clone_size: -
j_call: TRBJ2-1
v_call: TRBV28
cdr3_aa: CASSLLFAGAYNEQFF

d_call: TRBD1
clone_size: -
j_call: TRBJ2-3
v_call: TRBV10-3
cdr3_aa: CAIRGQGPLTDTQYF

d_call: TRBD1
clone_size: few
j_call: TRBJ1-2
v_call: TRBV10-3
cdr3_aa: CAISEPRGDRGKSYGYTF

d_call: -
clone_size: -
j_call: TRBJ2-3
v_call: TRBV6-5
cdr3_aa: CASSYLGDGTDTQYF

d_call: -
clone_size: few
j_call: TRBJ2-7
v_call: TRBV20-1
cdr3_aa: CSARRPDLSYEQYF

d_call: TRBD2
clone_size: -
j_call: TRBJ2-7
v_call: TRBV6-1
cdr3_aa: CASKLAATIISYEQYF

d_call: -
clone_size: -
j_call: TRBJ1-2
v_call: TRBV19
cdr3_aa: CASSQPGLGGNYGYTF

d_call: TRBD1
clone_size: few
j_call: TRBJ2-1
v_call: TRBV2
cdr3_aa: CASNNRDRDNEQFF

d_call: TRBD2
clone_size: -
j_call: TRBJ2-7
v_call: TRBV18
cdr3_aa: CASSLAGSYEQYF

d_call: -
clone_size: -
j_call: TRBJ2-7
v_call: TRBV11-2
cdr3_aa: CASSLGKEGSYEQYF

d_call: -
clone_size: -
j_call: TRBJ2-3
v_call: TRBV27
cdr3_aa: CASSRQDFTDTQYF

d_call: -
clone_size: few
j_call: TRBJ2-7
v_call: TRBV18
cdr3_aa: CASSSQGPSRTLNEQYF

d_call: -
clone_size: -
j_call: TRBJ2-7
v_call: TRBV20-1
cdr3_aa: CSATISSRDTSYEQYF

d_call: -
clone_size: -
j_call: TRBJ2-3
v_call: TRBV6-1
cdr3_aa: CASNLGGGTDTQYF

d_call: TRBD1
clone_size: -
j_call: TRBJ1-2
v_call: TRBV5-1
cdr3_aa: CASSLEGTGRYYGYTF

d_call: -
clone_size: -
j_call: TRBJ2-5
v_call: TRBV27
cdr3_aa: CASSLRRSQETQYF

d_call: -
clone_size: few
j_call: TRBJ1-2
v_call: TRBV2
cdr3_aa: CASSEQLNYGYTF

d_call: TRBD1
clone_size: -
j_call: TRBJ2-5
v_call: TRBV7-2
cdr3_aa: CASSLGQGVTQYF

d_call: TRBD1
clone_size: few
j_call: TRBJ1-6
v_call: TRBV6-2/TRBV6-3
cdr3_aa: CASSSQGDSPLHF

d_call: -
clone_size: few
j_call: TRBJ2-5
v_call: TRBV7-9
cdr3_aa: CASSPQGGQWETQYF

d_call: -
clone_size: -
j_call: TRBJ1-4
v_call: TRBV6-2/TRBV6-3
cdr3_aa: CASSYWGTWDEKLFF

d_call: -
clone_size: -
j_call: TRBJ2-2
v_call: TRBV28
cdr3_aa: CASRRYTGYGELFF

d_call: -
clone_size: -
j_call: TRBJ2-6
v_call: TRBV6-1
cdr3_aa: CASTTPTSSSGANVLTF

d_call: -
clone_size: -
j_call: TRBJ1-2
v_call: TRBV20-1
cdr3_aa: CSAYRSDGYTF

d_call: -
clone_size: -
j_call: TRBJ2-6
v_call: TRBV28
cdr3_aa: CASRELGQEYSANVLTF